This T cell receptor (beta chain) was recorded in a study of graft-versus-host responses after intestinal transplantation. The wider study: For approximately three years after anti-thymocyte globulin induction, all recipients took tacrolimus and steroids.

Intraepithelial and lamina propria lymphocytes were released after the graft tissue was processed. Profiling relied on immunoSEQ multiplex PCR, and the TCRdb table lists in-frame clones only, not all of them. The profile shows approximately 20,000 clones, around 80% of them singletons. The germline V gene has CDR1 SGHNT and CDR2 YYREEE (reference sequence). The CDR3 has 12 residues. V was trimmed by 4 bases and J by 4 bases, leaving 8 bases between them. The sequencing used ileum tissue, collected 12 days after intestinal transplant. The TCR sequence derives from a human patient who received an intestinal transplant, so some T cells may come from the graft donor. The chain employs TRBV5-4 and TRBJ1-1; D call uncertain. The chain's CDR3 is CASSESGTEAFF. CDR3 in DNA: TGTGCCAGCAGCGAGTCTGGCACTGAAGCTTTCTTT.